This T cell receptor beta chain derives from a study of radiation and T cells in renal cell carcinoma. Study-level results: In nephrectomy-only tumors, top 100 clonotypes averaged roughly 45%, versus roughly 54% irradiated.

Regarding treatment: treatment-naive control, cytoreductive nephrectomy. Clones were read by immunoSEQ multiplex PCR, and TCRdb kept only the in-frame ones, dropping some. The sample consists of more than 15,000 clones, roughly three fifths of them appearing once. Concerning this clone itself: Its target is unknown.

Germline CDR1 reads MNHEY; CDR2 reads SVGAGI. The CDR3 sequence is 13 residues long. V gave up 7 bases and J gave up 7 bases; unmatched junction bases: 4. The sample was tumor tissue, taken from a patient whose treatment was nephrectomy without radiotherapy. This receptor was taken from a man aged 50-60 years with renal cell carcinoma. The chain links TRBV6-5 to TRBJ1-6; TRBD1 aligns across 7 bases. CDR3 sequence reads: CASTGTANSPLHF. In DNA, the CDR3 is TGTGCCAGCACTGGGACAGCGAATTCACCCCTCCACTTT.